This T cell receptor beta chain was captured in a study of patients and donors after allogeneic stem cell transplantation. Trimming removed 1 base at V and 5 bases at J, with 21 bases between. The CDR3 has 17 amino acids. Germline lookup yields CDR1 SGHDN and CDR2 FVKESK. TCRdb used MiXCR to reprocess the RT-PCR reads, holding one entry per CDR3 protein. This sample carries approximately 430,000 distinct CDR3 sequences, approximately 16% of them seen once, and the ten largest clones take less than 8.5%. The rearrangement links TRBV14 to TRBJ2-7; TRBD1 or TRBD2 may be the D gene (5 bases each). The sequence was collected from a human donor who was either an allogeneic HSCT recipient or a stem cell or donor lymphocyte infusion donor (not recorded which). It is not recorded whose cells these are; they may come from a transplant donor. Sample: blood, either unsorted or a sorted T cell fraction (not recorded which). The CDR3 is CASSQVLRRGRSDEQYF. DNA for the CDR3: TGTGCCAGCAGCCAAGTCTTACGTAGGGGCCGTAGCGACGAGCAGTACTTC.